These 30 T cell receptor beta chains were sequenced from one sample in a study of control samples from healthy donors and cancer patients. Profiled with immunoSEQ multiplex PCR; TCRdb holds only in-frame clones, not every one. The table has 170,000 or so clones, more than 80% seen once. Material for sequencing was blood. The receptors were gathered from a man aged 30-40 years in good health.

The chain is built from TRBV6-6 and TRBJ1-1; no clear D gene. Germline CDR1 MNHNY, CDR2 SVGAGI (reference sequence). V was pared by 0 bases and J by 1 base, with 6 bases between. The CDR3 has 14 residues. The CDR3 is CASSYSTANTEAFF. In DNA, the CDR3 is TGTGCCAGCAGTTACTCGACTGCGAACACTGAAGCTTTCTTT.

The chain is built from TRBV4-3 and TRBJ2-7, with 10 bases that match TRBD1. The CDR3 runs 15 residues. The ends lost 0 bases at V and 4 bases at J; junction bases unmatched: 3. Per germline, CDR1 LGHNA and CDR2 YSLEER. Written as DNA, the CDR3 is TGCGCCAGCAGCCAAGATCGGACAGGGGGTTACGAGCAGTACTTC. It yields the protein CASSQDRTGGYEQYF.

J is TRBJ2-2 and V is TRBV19; D gene uncertain. CDR3 length: 12 residues. Germline V gene sequence: CDR1 LNHDA, CDR2 SQIVND (reference sequence). Trimming pared 2 bases from V and 4 bases from J, leaving 2 bases between. The CDR3 loop reads CASSITTGELFF. For the CDR3, the DNA is TGTGCCAGTAGTATAACCACCGGGGAGCTGTTTTTT.

The chain is built from TRBV24-1 and TRBJ2-3, with TRBD1 matching 10 bases. The V gene's germline CDR1 is KGHDR and CDR2 SFDVKD. After removal of 7 bases from V and 4 bases from J, the junction contained 19 bases not matched to a gene. This CDR3 is built from 19 residues. In DNA, the CDR3 is TGTGCCACCAGCGCAGGACAGGGGGTAAAGCGGAGCGGGGCAGATACGCAGTATTTT. Protein sequence: CATSAGQGVKRSGADTQYF.

The chain recombines TRBV6-2 or TRBV6-3 with TRBJ2-7; TRBD2 matches 12 bases. Trimming removed 2 bases from V and 4 bases from J; junction bases left unmatched: 0. CDR3 length equals 14 residues. Germline V gene data show CDR1 as MNHEY and CDR2 as SVGEGT. CDR3 sequence (DNA): TGTGCCAGCAGTTACACTAGCGGGAGGTACGAGCAGTACTTC. It codes for CASSYTSGRYEQYF.

This chain links TRBV7-2 with TRBJ1-1; maybe TRBD1 (5 bases). Germline CDR1 reads SGHTA; CDR2 reads FQGNSA. CDR3 length: 17 amino acids. Trimming took 0 bases from V and 2 from J, leaving 16 bases between them. Here the CDR3 reads CASSLAGAGIKNTEAFF. CDR3 bases: TGTGCCAGCAGCTTAGCTGGGGCGGGAATTAAAAACACTGAAGCTTTCTTT.

The V call is TRBV6-6, the J call TRBJ1-4, with D uncertain. Trimming took 4 bases from V and 5 from J, leaving 11 bases between them. The germline V gene encodes CDR1 MNHNY and CDR2 SVGAGI (reference sequence). The CDR3 extends over 14 amino acids. CDR3 region: CASSFNNRNEKLFF. The CDR3 DNA is TGTGCCAGCAGTTTCAACAATCGAAATGAAAAACTGTTTTTT.

This clone was recorded once. Written as DNA, the CDR3 is TGTGCCAGCAGCCCCCGGGACAGGGGACGGGCCGTGGATACGCAGTATTTT. It yields the protein CASSPRDRGRAVDTQYF. The chain recombines TRBV5-4 with TRBJ2-3; 10 bases match TRBD1. Germline loops: CDR1 SGHNT, CDR2 YYREEE (reference sequence). The CDR3 extends over 17 amino acids. V shed 4 bases, J shed 6 bases, and the junction held 14 bases outside the gene matches.

The chain carries TRBV28 and TRBJ2-7, with D unresolved. Germline-derived CDR1 and CDR2 are MDHEN and SYDVKM. V was trimmed by 4 bases and J by 0 bases, leaving 13 bases between them. The CDR3 consists of 15 residues. CDR3 amino acids: CASSSPGVSSYEQYF. The CDR3 DNA is TGTGCCAGCAGTTCCCCGGGTGTTAGCTCCTACGAGCAGTACTTC.

The CDR3 sequence is CASSLGLAGSEQFF. Here the CDR3 DNA reads TGTGCCAGCAGTCTCGGACTAGCGGGTAGTGAGCAGTTCTTC. This rearrangement joins TRBV28 to TRBJ2-1; 11 positions match TRBD2. The CDR3 sequence is 14 residues long. Looked up from germline, CDR1 is MDHEN and CDR2 is SYDVKM. The ends lost 5 bases at V and 9 bases at J; junction bases unmatched: 6.

The chain joins TRBV28 to TRBJ1-2, with 10 bases that match TRBD1. Trimming cost V 1 base and J 8 bases; bases outside gene matches: 7. CDR3 length equals 15 residues. The germline CDR1 and CDR2 sequences are MDHEN and SYDVKM. The CDR3 DNA reads as TGTGCCAGCAGTTTATCCCCGACAGGGGGCGGGGGCTACACCTTC. Amino acid sequence: CASSLSPTGGGGYTF.

The chain carries TRBV2 and TRBJ2-1; 13 bases agree with TRBD2. Germline V gene data show CDR1 as SNHLY and CDR2 as FYNNEI. There are 17 residues in the CDR3. The ends lost 7 bases at V and 2 bases at J; junction bases unmatched: 8. DNA of the CDR3: TGTGCCAGCAACCCGAGGACTAGCGGGGGCCCCTACAATGAGCAGTTCTTC. Its protein product is CASNPRTSGGPYNEQFF.

CDR3 loop: CSAQAQPEAFF. In DNA, the CDR3 is TGCAGTGCTCAGGCCCAGCCTGAAGCTTTCTTT. The J gene is TRBJ1-1, the V gene TRBV20-1; D unresolved. Deletions cut 5 bases from V and 6 bases from J, with 10 bases between. The CDR3 sequence is 11 residues long. Germline lookup yields CDR1 DFQATT and CDR2 SNEGSKA (reference sequence).

This chain joins TRBV28 and TRBJ1-3; 7 nucleotides agree with TRBD1. There are 19 residues in the CDR3. Germline assignment: CDR1 MDHEN and CDR2 SYDVKM. V trimming: 6 bases; J trimming: 2 bases; junction bases outside the gene matches: 19. The DNA for the CDR3 is TGTGCCAGCAGCCAGTTTGGGGCTATGGGGCAGGGGGCTGGAAACACCATATATTTT. Translation gives CASSQFGAMGQGAGNTIYF.

This chain links TRBV6-2 or TRBV6-3 with TRBJ2-3; 14 nucleotides line up with TRBD2. This CDR3 is built from 17 residues. Germline loops: CDR1 MNHEY, CDR2 SVGEGT. V lost 6 bases and J lost 4; bases outside the gene matches: 9. The CDR3 loop reads CASSPNRLAGGPDTQYF. The DNA of the CDR3 is TGTGCCAGCAGCCCCAACCGACTAGCGGGAGGGCCAGATACGCAGTATTTT.

This chain links TRBV4-1 with TRBJ2-7, with D perhaps TRBD1 (5 bases). The CDR3 is made up of 12 amino acids. V was trimmed by 2 bases and J by 6 bases, leaving 8 bases between them. Germline lookup yields CDR1 MGHRA and CDR2 YSYEKL. The CDR3 DNA sequence: TGCGCCAGCAGCCAATTAAGGGGCGAGCAGTACTTC. Protein: CASSQLRGEQYF.

For the CDR3, the DNA is TGTGCCACCAGTTCTCGACAGGGGGCGCAAGATACGCAGTATTTT. Its protein product is CATSSRQGAQDTQYF. V gene TRBV24-1 combines with J gene TRBJ2-3, with 10 nucleotides matching TRBD1. The CDR3 contains 15 residues. Looked up from germline, CDR1 is KGHDR and CDR2 is SFDVKD. The V segment lost 6 bases and the J segment 5 bases; nucleotides outside the gene matches: 7.

The rearrangement joins TRBV19 to TRBJ1-5, with D tentatively TRBD1 (6 bases). Germline values: CDR1 LNHDA, CDR2 SQIVND (reference sequence). Trimming removed 4 bases from V and 1 base from J, with 8 bases in between. This CDR3 has 14 residues. CDR3 nucleotide sequence: TGTGCCAGTAGTACAGGGGTAAGCAATCAGCCCCAGCATTTT. Protein: CASSTGVSNQPQHF.

The table lists this clone with a count of one. The chain uses TRBV7-8 and TRBJ1-3; unclear D gene. CDR1 is SGHVS, CDR2 FQNEAQ, per germline. CDR3 length: 15 amino acids. V lost 5 bases and J 3 bases, leaving 14 bases between the germline ends. CDR3 coding DNA: TGTGCCAGCAGCCCGTATCCGGGTGGTGGAAACACCATATATTTT. It yields the protein CASSPYPGGGNTIYF. The full variable domain, in which reference TRBV7-8 and TRBJ1-3 provide the parts outside the CDR3, is GAGVSQSPRYKVAKRGQDVALRCDPISGHVSLFWYQQALGQGPEFLTYFQNEAQLDKSGLPSDRFFAERPEGSVSTLKIQRTQQEDSAVYLCASSPYPGGGNTIYFGEGSWLTVV.

The V and J genes are TRBV19 and TRBJ1-6; D is unclear. The V gene's germline CDR1 is LNHDA and CDR2 SQIVND (reference sequence). V dropped 5 bases and J dropped 0 bases, with 17 bases sitting between them. This CDR3 comprises 18 residues. The CDR3 DNA reads as TGTGCCAGTAGTCCATCGGTAAGCGGGGACTCCTATAATTCACCCCTCCACTTT. This sequence encodes CASSPSVSGDSYNSPLHF. Supplemented by reference TRBV19 and TRBJ1-6, the full variable domain reads DGGITQSPKYLFRKEGQNVTLSCEQNLNHDAMYWYRQDPGQGLRLIYYSQIVNDFQKGDIAEGYSVSREKKESFPLTVTSAQKNPTAFYLCASSPSVSGDSYNSPLHFGNGTRLTVT.

This clone was counted a single time. The chain carries TRBV27 and TRBJ2-7, with 11 positions matching TRBD2. Trimming removed 1 base from V and 5 bases from J; junction bases left unmatched: 7. This CDR3 region has 16 residues. CDR1 is MNHEY, CDR2 SMNVEV, per germline (reference sequence). The CDR3 loop is CASSLLLASGRNEQYF. In nucleotides, the CDR3 is TGTGCCAGCAGTTTATTATTGGCTAGCGGGAGGAACGAGCAGTACTTC.

The CDR3 reads CASSLPGGWPEAFF. The CDR3 DNA follows: TGTGCCAGCAGCTTACCGGGAGGGTGGCCTGAAGCTTTCTTT. The V and J genes are TRBV7-9 and TRBJ1-1; D uncertain. The CDR3 length is 14 residues. Trimming took off 2 bases at V and 6 bases at J, with 13 bases between the two ends. Per germline, CDR1 SEHNR and CDR2 FQNEAQ (reference sequence).

DNA of the CDR3: TGTGCCAGTAGCCCCTCGGTAGGGGGAGCTGAAGCTTTCTTT. Translating it yields CASSPSVGGAEAFF. The V gene is TRBV19, the J gene TRBJ1-1, with D possibly TRBD1 on 6 matching bases. With 6 bases removed from V and 6 bases from J, the gap between germline ends came to 17 bases. The germline CDR1 and CDR2 sequences are LNHDA and SQIVND (reference sequence). The CDR3 has 14 residues. Looking up the rest from reference TRBV19 and TRBJ1-1 gives the full variable domain: DGGITQSPKYLFRKEGQNVTLSCEQNLNHDAMYWYRQDPGQGLRLIYYSQIVNDFQKGDIAEGYSVSREKKESFPLTVTSAQKNPTAFYLCASSPSVGGAEAFFGQGTRLTVV.

The gene calls are TRBV6-2 or TRBV6-3 and TRBJ1-6; D gene ambiguous. Trimming took off 10 bases at V and 2 bases at J, with 12 bases between the two ends. The CDR3 is 14 amino acids. CDR1 MNHEY and CDR2 SVGEGT come from the germline V gene. CDR3 coding DNA: TGTGCCACCAACCCCGGGACCTATAATTCACCCCTCCACTTT. Translation: CATNPGTYNSPLHF.

V usage is TRBV7-9 and J usage is TRBJ1-6, with 7 nucleotides matching TRBD1. This CDR3 is built from 16 residues. CDR1 is SEHNR, CDR2 FQNEAQ, per germline (reference sequence). V dropped 5 bases and J dropped 6; count of bases not matched to a gene: 10. CDR3 region: CASSRTAGGRNSPLHF. DNA for the CDR3: TGTGCCAGCAGCCGTACCGCAGGGGGTCGTAATTCACCCCTCCACTTT.

The chain is built from TRBV19 and TRBJ2-1; D tentatively fits TRBD1 or TRBD2 (5 bases each). The germline V gene encodes CDR1 LNHDA and CDR2 SQIVND (reference sequence). CDR3 length: 17 amino acids. V shed 3 bases and J shed 0 bases, with 15 bases lying between them. The CDR3 sequence is CASSIIAGRNSYNEQFF. In nucleotides, the CDR3 is TGTGCCAGTAGTATTATCGCAGGGAGAAACTCCTACAATGAGCAGTTCTTC.

The V and J genes are TRBV11-2 and TRBJ2-1; 10 bases are a match to TRBD2. J was trimmed by 12 bases and V by 2 bases; bases with no gene match: 7. This CDR3 region has 14 residues. The germline CDR1 and CDR2 sequences are SGHAT and FQNNGV. This CDR3 reads CASSLTSGKEGQFF. CDR3 nucleotides: TGTGCCAGCAGCTTAACTAGCGGGAAGGAAGGGCAGTTCTTC.

This clone was recorded once. The chain recombines TRBV19 with TRBJ2-7; 8 bases agree with TRBD1. The germline V gene encodes CDR1 LNHDA and CDR2 SQIVND (reference sequence). Trimming removed 3 bases from V and 6 bases from J; junction bases left unmatched: 1. The CDR3 loop spans 12 amino acids. CDR3 in amino acids: CASSMTGAEQYF. As DNA, the CDR3 is TGTGCCAGTAGTATGACAGGGGCCGAGCAGTACTTC.

This chain joins TRBV5-1 and TRBJ2-3; TRBD2 aligns across 14 bases. The germline V gene encodes CDR1 SGHRS and CDR2 YFSETQ. The V gene end was trimmed by 4 bases and the J gene end by 0 bases; junction bases not matched to a gene: 4. The CDR3 consists of 17 residues. The CDR3 reads CASSTGLAGVSTDTQYF. The CDR3, as DNA: TGCGCCAGCAGCACGGGACTAGCGGGAGTTAGCACAGATACGCAGTATTTT.

This clone has just a few counts. The rearrangement uses TRBV19 and TRBJ2-6; a weak D match, TRBD2 (5 bases). The germline CDR1 and CDR2 sequences are LNHDA and SQIVND (reference sequence). Trimming pared 5 bases from V and 3 bases from J, leaving 8 bases between. The CDR3 extends over 14 amino acids. CDR3 nucleotide sequence: TGTGCCAGTAGTCCGAGGGTTGGGGCCAACGTCCTGACTTTC. It codes for CASSPRVGANVLTF. Looking up the rest from reference TRBV19 and TRBJ2-6 gives the full variable domain: DGGITQSPKYLFRKEGQNVTLSCEQNLNHDAMYWYRQDPGQGLRLIYYSQIVNDFQKGDIAEGYSVSREKKESFPLTVTSAQKNPTAFYLCASSPRVGANVLTFGAGSRLTVL.